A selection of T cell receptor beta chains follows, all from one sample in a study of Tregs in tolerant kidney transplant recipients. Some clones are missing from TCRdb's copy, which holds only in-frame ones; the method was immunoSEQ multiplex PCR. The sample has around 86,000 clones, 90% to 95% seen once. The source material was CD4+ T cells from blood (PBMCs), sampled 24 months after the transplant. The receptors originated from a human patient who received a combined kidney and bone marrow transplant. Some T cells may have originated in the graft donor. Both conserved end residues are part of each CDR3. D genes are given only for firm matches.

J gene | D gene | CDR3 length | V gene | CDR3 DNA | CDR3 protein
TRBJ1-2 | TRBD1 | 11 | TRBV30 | TGTGCCTGGAGGACAGGGGGCCGAGACTACTTC | CAWRTGGRDYF
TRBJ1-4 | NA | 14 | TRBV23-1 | TGCGCCAGCAGTTCCTGGGGCAGGGGAGAAAAACTGTTTTTT | CASSSWGRGEKLFF
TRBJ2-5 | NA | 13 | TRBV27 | TGTGCCAGCAGTCGACAGGAGCAAGAGACCCAGTACTTC | CASSRQEQETQYF
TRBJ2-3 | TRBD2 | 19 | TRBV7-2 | TGTGCCAGCAGCACGAGTCCCGCGGGGGGGACATGGGTCCCAGATACGCAGTATTTT | CASSTSPAGGTWVPDTQYF
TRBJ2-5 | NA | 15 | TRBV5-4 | TGTGCCAGCAGCTTGGGGCTAGGGAGCCAAGAGACCCAGTACTTC | CASSLGLGSQETQYF
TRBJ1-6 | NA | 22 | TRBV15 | TGTGCCACCAGCAGAGATGAAATGTTGGACAGACCAAGATACTCCTATAATTCACCCCTCCACTTT | CATSRDEMLDRPRYSYNSPLHF
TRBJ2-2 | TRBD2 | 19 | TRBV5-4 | TGTGCCAGCAGCTTGACTAGCGGGGTTTTAACGACGAACACCGGGGAGCTGTTTTTT | CASSLTSGVLTTNTGELFF
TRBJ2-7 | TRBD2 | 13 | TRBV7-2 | TGTGCCAGCAGCTCTAGCGGCTCTTACGGGCAGTACTTC | CASSSSGSYGQYF
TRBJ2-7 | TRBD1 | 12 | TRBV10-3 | TGTGCCATCAGTGACGACAGGGGCGAGCAGTACTTC | CAISDDRGEQYF
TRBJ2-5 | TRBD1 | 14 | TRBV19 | TGTGCCAGTAGCAAGGACAGGGCACAAGAGACCCAGTACTTC | CASSKDRAQETQYF
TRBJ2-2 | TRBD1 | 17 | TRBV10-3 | TGTGCCATCAGACCTCCCCCGGGGACAGGGAACACCGGGGAGCTGTTTTTT | CAIRPPPGTGNTGELFF
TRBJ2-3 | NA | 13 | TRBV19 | TGTGCCAGTAGTATTCAGTACACAGATACGCAGTATTTT | CASSIQYTDTQYF
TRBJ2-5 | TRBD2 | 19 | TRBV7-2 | TGTGCCAGCAGCTTAGCGTTATACTTCGGGGGGGCGAGGAAAGAGACCCAGTACTTC | CASSLALYFGGARKETQYF
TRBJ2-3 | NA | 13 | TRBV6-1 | TGTGCCAGCACCGAAGGAGGGGCAGATACGCAGTATTTT | CASTEGGADTQYF
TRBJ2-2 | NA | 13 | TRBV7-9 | TGTGCCAGCAGCTTACTGTCAGACGGGGAGCTGTTTTTT | CASSLLSDGELFF
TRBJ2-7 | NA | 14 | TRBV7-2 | TGTGCCAGCAGCTTCCACAGATTTTACTACGAGCAGTACTTC | CASSFHRFYYEQYF